The 9 T cell receptor beta chains below come from one sample, sequenced in a study of shared clonotypes between healthy human individuals. Some clones are missing from TCRdb's copy, which holds only in-frame ones; the method was immunoSEQ multiplex PCR. The sample yields 450,000 to 500,000 clones, around 80% seen once. The specimen was PBMCs. These receptors were obtained from a woman in her thirties or forties in good health. Some clones in this sample may be carry-over from other donors' samples.

J is TRBJ1-2 and V is TRBV28; D possibly corresponds to TRBD1 (6 bases). V lost 5 bases and J lost 0, with 13 bases in between. Per germline, CDR1 MDHEN and CDR2 SYDVKM. The length of the CDR3 is 15 residues. This CDR3 is CASSIETGSNYGYTF. Here the CDR3 DNA reads TGTGCCAGCAGTATTGAGACAGGATCTAACTATGGCTACACCTTC.

This clone was detected a few times. The chain links TRBV5-8 to TRBJ2-2, with D perhaps matching TRBD1 (5 bases). Per germline, CDR1 SGHTS and CDR2 YDEGEE. The CDR3 runs 17 residues. The V and J ends lost 3 bases and 3 bases respectively, with 18 bases between them. The CDR3 loop reads CASSSPYEGADTGELFF. The CDR3 region has the DNA TGTGCCAGCAGCTCCCCTTACGAAGGGGCGGACACCGGGGAGCTGTTTTTT.

This clone has just one count. The chain recombines TRBV6-1 with TRBJ2-7; D unclear. Trimming shortened V by 6 bases and J by 2 bases, and 8 bases separated the two germline ends. Germline CDR1 MNHNS, CDR2 SASEGT. The CDR3 runs 12 residues. CDR3 region: CASSQATYEQYF. The CDR3 region has the DNA TGTGCCAGCAGCCAGGCCACCTACGAGCAGTACTTC.

This chain connects TRBV18 to TRBJ1-1; a weak D match, TRBD1 (5 bases). Germline V gene lookup returns CDR1 KGHSH and CDR2 LQKENI. Trimming took 2 bases from V and 1 from J, leaving 11 bases between them. The length of the CDR3 is 15 residues. The CDR3 loop reads CASSPFSGQNTEAFF. The CDR3 nucleotides are TGTGCCAGCTCACCATTCTCGGGGCAGAACACTGAAGCTTTCTTT. The whole variable domain, filled in from reference TRBV18 and TRBJ1-1, reads NAGVMQNPRHLVRRRGQEARLRCSPMKGHSHVYWYRQLPEEGLKFMVYLQKENIIDESGMPKERFSAEFPKEGPSILRIQQVVRGDSAAYFCASSPFSGQNTEAFFGQGTRLTVV.

Many counts were recorded for this clone. V usage is TRBV14 and J usage is TRBJ2-2; no definite D call. Germline CDR1 and CDR2: SGHDN and FVKESK. The CDR3 consists of 14 residues. Trimming took off 0 bases at V and 6 bases at J, with 8 bases between the two ends. Here the CDR3 DNA reads TGTGCCAGCAGCCAAGATTGGGCGGCCGGGGAGCTGTTTTTT. This codes for CASSQDWAAGELFF.

This clone was observed once. V and J are TRBV29-1 and TRBJ2-1; 10 nucleotides line up with TRBD2. After removal of 4 bases from V and 5 bases from J, the junction contained 5 bases not matched to a gene. Germline CDR1 reads SQVTM; CDR2 reads ANQGSEA. The CDR3 sequence is 14 residues long. CDR3 amino acids: CSVGSGRDNNEQFF. CDR3 DNA: TGCAGCGTTGGAAGCGGGAGGGACAACAATGAGCAGTTCTTC.

The chain employs TRBV7-2 and TRBJ2-2; D gene unclear. V lost 5 bases and J 3 bases, leaving 13 bases between the germline ends. Germline V CDR1 and CDR2: SGHTA, FQGNSA. The CDR3 has 15 residues. This chain's CDR3 is CASSAGRVDTGELFF. In nucleotides, the CDR3 is TGTGCCAGCAGCGCAGGTCGGGTGGACACCGGGGAGCTGTTTTTT.

The chain uses TRBV6-1 and TRBJ2-3, with TRBD2 identical over 10 bases. Losses at the gene ends were 1 base for V and 6 bases for J; bases not matched to a gene: 10. The CDR3 consists of 17 residues. Germline V lookup: CDR1 MNHNS, CDR2 SASEGT. This CDR3 is CASSEDWLAGVSDTQYF. For the CDR3, the DNA is TGTGCCAGCAGTGAAGATTGGCTAGCGGGAGTCTCGGATACGCAGTATTTT.

The chain combines TRBV14 with TRBJ2-1; weak D call: TRBD1 (6 bases). Per the germline V gene, CDR1 is SGHDN and CDR2 is FVKESK. CDR3 length: 14 amino acids. The V gene lost 5 bases and the J gene lost 4 bases, with 12 bases spanning the gap. CDR3: CASSNLQGYNEQFF. For the CDR3, the DNA is TGTGCCAGCAGCAATCTACAGGGATACAATGAGCAGTTCTTC.